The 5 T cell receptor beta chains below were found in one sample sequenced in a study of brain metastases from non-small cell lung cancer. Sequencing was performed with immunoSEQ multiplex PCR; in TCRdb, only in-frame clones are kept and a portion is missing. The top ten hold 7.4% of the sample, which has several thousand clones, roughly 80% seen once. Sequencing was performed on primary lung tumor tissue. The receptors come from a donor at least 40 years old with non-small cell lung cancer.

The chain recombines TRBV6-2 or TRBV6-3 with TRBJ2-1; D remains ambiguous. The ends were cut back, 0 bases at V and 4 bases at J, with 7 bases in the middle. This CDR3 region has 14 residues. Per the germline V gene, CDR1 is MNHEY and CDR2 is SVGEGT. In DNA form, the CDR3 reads TGTGCCAGCAGTTACTCGTCCGAATACAATGAGCAGTTCTTC. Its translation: CASSYSSEYNEQFF.

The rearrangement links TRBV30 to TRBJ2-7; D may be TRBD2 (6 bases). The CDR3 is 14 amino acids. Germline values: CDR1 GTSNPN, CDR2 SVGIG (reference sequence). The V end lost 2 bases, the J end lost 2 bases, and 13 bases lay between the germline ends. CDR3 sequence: CAWSPLGGAYEQYF. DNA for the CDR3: TGTGCCTGGAGTCCTCTCGGGGGAGCCTACGAGCAGTACTTC.

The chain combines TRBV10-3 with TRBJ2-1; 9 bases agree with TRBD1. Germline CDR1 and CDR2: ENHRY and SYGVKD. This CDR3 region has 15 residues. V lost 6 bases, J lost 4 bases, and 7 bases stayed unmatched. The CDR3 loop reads CAISLGTGIYNEQFF. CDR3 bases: TGTGCCATCAGCTTGGGGACAGGGATATACAATGAGCAGTTCTTC.

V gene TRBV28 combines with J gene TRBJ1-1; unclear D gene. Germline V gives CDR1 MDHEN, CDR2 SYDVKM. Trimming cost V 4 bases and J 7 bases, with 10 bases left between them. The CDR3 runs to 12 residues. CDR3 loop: CASSSLPSEAFF. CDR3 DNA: TGTGCCAGCAGTTCTCTCCCTAGTGAAGCTTTCTTT.

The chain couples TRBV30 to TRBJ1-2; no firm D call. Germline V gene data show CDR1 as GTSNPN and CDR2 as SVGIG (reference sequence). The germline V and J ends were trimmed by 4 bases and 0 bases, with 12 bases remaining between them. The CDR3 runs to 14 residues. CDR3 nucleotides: TGTGCCTGGAATAGACCAGGAGCTAACTATGGCTACACCTTC. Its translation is CAWNRPGANYGYTF.